Listed below are T cell receptor beta chains from one sample, sequenced in a study of blood T cell repertoires in COVID-19. Sequenced by immunoSEQ multiplex PCR; TCRdb stores in-frame clones only, minus some. The sample holds tens of thousands of clones; approximately 80% are singletons and the top ten take around 5.2%. The sequenced sample consisted of peripheral blood. These receptors originate from a man older than 75 with COVID-19, enrolled during active disease. Both conserved end residues are trimmed from each CDR3.

V	J	CDR3
TRBV28	TRBJ2-7	ASNPSGQGSYEQY
TRBV3-1/TRBV3-2	TRBJ2-2	ASRGGAGTGELF
TRBV7-9	TRBJ2-3	ASSLAQDTDTQY
TRBV7-9	TRBJ1-1	ASSRRNPRALNTEAF
TRBV7-9	TRBJ2-1	ASSLSPRLAGYNEQF
TRBV10-2	TRBJ1-2	ASSAKGDYGYT
TRBV5-5	TRBJ2-5	ASSWALAGPQETQY
TRBV14	TRBJ1-1	ASSQDMRKRDQQGNLNTEAF
TRBV6-2/TRBV6-3	TRBJ1-3	ASSYAAGNTIY
TRBV27	TRBJ1-6	ASRGGAGRNNSPLH
TRBV19	TRBJ2-1	ASSIRSNEQF
TRBV9	TRBJ1-3	ASSVTPEGAGNTIY
TRBV21-1	TRBJ1-5	ASKRRWSNQPQH
TRBV5-1	TRBJ2-3	ASSSIRGAGSTDTQY
TRBV21-1	TRBJ1-5	ASSKEAGSGRLNQPQH
TRBV19	TRBJ1-1	ASSIRRGTEAF
TRBV2	TRBJ2-2	ASRRDTFTGELF
TRBV6-2/TRBV6-3	TRBJ2-1	ASSATGVSYNEQF
TRBV4-3	TRBJ2-4	ASSQQIQRGGVLAKNIQY
TRBV5-6	TRBJ1-2	ASSAQDYGYT